Listed below are T cell receptor beta chains from one sample, sequenced in a study of cytomegalovirus exposure and HLA in healthy donors. TCRdb keeps only in-frame clones here, not all; method: immunoSEQ multiplex PCR. The data show over 110,000 clones, around 79% seen once. The material sequenced was PBMCs. Receptors were obtained from a female donor in good health and CMV-seronegative. The CDR3 runs from the conserved cysteine through the conserved F or W. A D gene is named only where the DNA matches it firmly. Only part of the rows carry a size: once, few, many, or a class if the clone is expanded.

v_gene: TRBV11-2
d_gene: NA
abundance: NA
j_gene: TRBJ1-6
CDR3aa: CASSLVPVNSPLHF
CDR3nt: TGTGCCAGCAGCTTAGTACCGGTAAATTCACCCCTCCACTTT

v_gene: TRBV5-1
d_gene: TRBD2
abundance: NA
j_gene: TRBJ2-3
CDR3aa: CASSFSRGGTDTQYF
CDR3nt: TGCGCCAGCAGCTTTTCGCGGGGGGGCACAGATACGCAGTATTTT

v_gene: TRBV2
d_gene: NA
abundance: few
j_gene: TRBJ1-4
CDR3aa: CASKGLEEKLFF
CDR3nt: TGTGCCAGCAAGGGGTTAGAAGAAAAACTGTTTTTT

v_gene: TRBV2
d_gene: TRBD2
abundance: NA
j_gene: TRBJ2-6
CDR3aa: CASNGGWGSFGSGANVLTF
CDR3nt: TGTGCCAGCAACGGGGGGTGGGGGTCCTTTGGCTCTGGGGCCAACGTCCTGACTTTC

v_gene: TRBV5-1
d_gene: TRBD1
abundance: NA
j_gene: TRBJ2-5
CDR3aa: CASSWSGTGRETQYF
CDR3nt: TGCGCCAGCAGCTGGTCCGGGACAGGGAGAGAGACCCAGTACTTC

v_gene: TRBV5-6
d_gene: NA
abundance: NA
j_gene: TRBJ1-4
CDR3aa: CASSYTGYSRTNEKLFF
CDR3nt: TGTGCCAGCAGCTACACAGGGTACAGCAGAACTAATGAAAAACTGTTTTTT

v_gene: TRBV6-1
d_gene: NA
abundance: NA
j_gene: TRBJ1-4
CDR3aa: CASSESFEKLFF
CDR3nt: TGTGCCAGCAGTGAATCGTTTGAAAAACTGTTTTTT

v_gene: TRBV12-5
d_gene: TRBD1
abundance: NA
j_gene: TRBJ2-5
CDR3aa: CASGLTGTGGKETQYF
CDR3nt: TGTGCTAGTGGTCTGACCGGGACAGGCGGGAAAGAGACCCAGTACTTC

v_gene: TRBV7-2
d_gene: NA
abundance: NA
j_gene: TRBJ2-1
CDR3aa: CASSLEAPSYNEQFF
CDR3nt: TGTGCCAGCAGCTTGGAAGCGCCCTCCTACAATGAGCAGTTCTTC

v_gene: TRBV12-1
d_gene: NA
abundance: NA
j_gene: TRBJ2-7
CDR3aa: CASSGDRGRVF
CDR3nt: TGTGCCAGCAGCGGGGACAGGGGGCGTGTGTTC

v_gene: TRBV30
d_gene: TRBD1
abundance: NA
j_gene: TRBJ1-2
CDR3aa: CAWWQGARYGYTF
CDR3nt: TGTGCCTGGTGGCAGGGGGCAAGGTATGGCTACACCTTC

v_gene: TRBV7-2
d_gene: NA
abundance: NA
j_gene: TRBJ1-2
CDR3aa: CASSFSGGGHYGYTF
CDR3nt: TGTGCCAGCAGCTTTAGCGGGGGGGGCCACTATGGCTACACCTTC

v_gene: TRBV7-2
d_gene: TRBD2
abundance: few
j_gene: TRBJ2-2
CDR3aa: CASSPRLAGGHGELFF
CDR3nt: TGTGCCAGCAGCCCTCGGCTAGCGGGGGGGCACGGGGAGCTGTTTTTT

v_gene: TRBV6-1
d_gene: TRBD1
abundance: NA
j_gene: TRBJ2-7
CDR3aa: CAGSGTGASYEQYF
CDR3nt: TGTGCCGGTTCCGGGACAGGGGCATCCTACGAGCAGTACTTC

v_gene: TRBV7-9
d_gene: NA
abundance: NA
j_gene: TRBJ2-7
CDR3aa: CASRQGQRVEQYF
CDR3nt: TGTGCCAGCAGACAGGGACAGCGGGTAGAGCAGTACTTC

v_gene: TRBV7-6
d_gene: NA
abundance: few
j_gene: TRBJ1-5
CDR3aa: CASSRGSDQPQHF
CDR3nt: TGTGCCAGCAGCCGGGGATCCGATCAGCCCCAGCATTTT

v_gene: TRBV7-8
d_gene: NA
abundance: NA
j_gene: TRBJ1-3
CDR3aa: CASSPQTGSSRNTIYF
CDR3nt: TGTGCCAGCAGCCCCCAGACTGGCTCCAGCCGAAACACCATATATTTT

v_gene: TRBV30
d_gene: NA
abundance: NA
j_gene: TRBJ2-2
CDR3aa: CAWSVGGGELFF
CDR3nt: TGTGCCTGGAGTGTGGGGGGCGGGGAGCTGTTTTTT

v_gene: TRBV30
d_gene: NA
abundance: NA
j_gene: TRBJ2-3
CDR3aa: CAWSMSEQDTQYF
CDR3nt: TGTGCCTGGAGCATGTCGGAGCAAGATACGCAGTATTTT

v_gene: TRBV9
d_gene: TRBD1
abundance: NA
j_gene: TRBJ2-5
CDR3aa: CASSASWPGGQETQYF
CDR3nt: TGTGCCAGCAGCGCCTCGTGGCCAGGGGGCCAAGAGACCCAGTACTTC

v_gene: TRBV2
d_gene: NA
abundance: NA
j_gene: TRBJ2-4
CDR3aa: CASSELALAKNIQYF
CDR3nt: TGTGCCAGCAGTGAATTGGCTCTAGCCAAAAACATTCAGTACTTC

v_gene: TRBV10-3
d_gene: TRBD1
abundance: NA
j_gene: TRBJ1-2
CDR3aa: CAISPHDRGGGYTF
CDR3nt: TGTGCCATCAGTCCACATGACAGGGGAGGAGGCTACACCTTC

v_gene: TRBV2
d_gene: NA
abundance: few
j_gene: TRBJ1-1
CDR3aa: CASSRTGLDTEAFF
CDR3nt: TGTGCCAGCAGTCGTACAGGTTTAGACACTGAAGCTTTCTTT

v_gene: TRBV4-3
d_gene: NA
abundance: few
j_gene: TRBJ2-2
CDR3aa: CASSPTRADTGELFF
CDR3nt: TGCGCCAGCAGCCCAACCCGCGCCGACACCGGGGAGCTGTTTTTT

v_gene: TRBV5-4
d_gene: NA
abundance: NA
j_gene: TRBJ2-5
CDR3aa: CASSFRSVETQYF
CDR3nt: TGTGCCAGCAGCTTCCGTTCGGTGGAGACCCAGTACTTC

v_gene: TRBV30
d_gene: TRBD2
abundance: NA
j_gene: TRBJ2-2
CDR3aa: CAWSGLIAGGPSTGELFF
CDR3nt: TGTGCCTGGAGTGGGCTTATAGCGGGAGGGCCGAGCACCGGGGAGCTGTTTTTT

v_gene: TRBV7-2
d_gene: NA
abundance: NA
j_gene: TRBJ1-1
CDR3aa: CASSLGGLNTEAFF
CDR3nt: TGTGCCAGCAGCTTAGGAGGATTGAACACTGAAGCTTTCTTT